This TCR beta chain derives from a study of T cell responses to AZD1222 COVID-19 vaccine. Points from the study as a whole: The breadth and depth of Spike-specific TCRs increased once two AZD1222 doses had been given. At baseline, just five to seven AZD1222 recipients tested seropositive. Clonal diversity may have been underestimated, and the donors were mostly white British, with more females than males. Vaccine-associated CD4 TCRs ranged over spike, dominating at 160-218 and 743-854.

Here immunoSEQ multiplex PCR was the method, and the copy in TCRdb shows in-frame clones only, minus some. The table lists about 140,000 clones, with around 2.2% in the top ten. As for this clone: As yet, its antigen is unknown.

The CDR3 spans 15 residues. The germline V gene encodes CDR1 MNHEY and CDR2 SVGAGI. Trimming at V came to 4 bases and at J to 5 bases, leaving 9 bases not matched to a gene. This chain connects TRBV6-5 to TRBJ1-1, with TRBD1 identical over 8 bases. This clonotype was sampled from an adult in good health. Source material: peripheral blood. CDR3 loop: CASSFGTGQGTEAFF. Here the CDR3 DNA reads TGTGCCAGCAGTTTTGGGACAGGCCAGGGGACTGAAGCTTTCTTT.